The 15 T cell receptor beta chains given below trace back to one sample, sequenced in a study of shared clonotypes between healthy human individuals. Only in-frame clones appear in the TCRdb table, and some are missing; sequencing was by immunoSEQ multiplex PCR. The table records hundreds of thousands of clones, almost 97% of them present only once. Sample: naive CD4+ T cells sorted from blood. This sample's subset: CD45RA+ positively selected. The origin of the receptors is a woman aged 30 to 39 in good health.

This clone was seen a single time. The rearrangement uses TRBV28 and TRBJ1-4; the match to TRBD1 covers 7 bases. J gave up 5 bases and V 6 bases, and 9 bases lay outside the gene matches. Germline V lookup: CDR1 MDHEN, CDR2 SYDVKM. The length of the CDR3 is 15 residues. CDR3 residues: CASRTRQGLNEKLFF. The CDR3 DNA reads as TGTGCCAGCAGAACAAGACAGGGTTTAAATGAAAAACTGTTTTTT.

This clone was detected only once. The CDR3 spells CASSLMTDSYEQYF. The CDR3 coding sequence is TGTGCCAGCAGCTTGATGACAGACTCCTACGAGCAGTACTTC. This chain joins TRBV5-4 and TRBJ2-7; tentative D call: TRBD1 (5 bases). Germline V gene sequence: CDR1 SGHNT, CDR2 YYREEE (reference sequence). The CDR3 covers 14 residues. The V gene lost 1 base and the J gene lost 0 bases, with 8 bases spanning the gap.

The genes are TRBV7-6 and TRBJ1-1, with D possibly being TRBD1 (5 bases). CDR1 is SGHVS, CDR2 FNYEAQ, per germline. Trimming took off 3 bases at V and 1 base at J, with 6 bases between the two ends. The CDR3 spans 13 residues. CDR3 in amino acids: CASSLTANTEAFF. The CDR3 coding sequence is TGTGCCAGCAGCTTGACAGCGAACACTGAAGCTTTCTTT.

The V call is TRBV28, the J call TRBJ2-7, with D unclear. V lost 5 bases and J lost 3, with 8 bases in between. CDR1 and CDR2 (germline): MDHEN, SYDVKM. The CDR3 spans 12 residues. This CDR3 reads CASSIPNYEQYF. The CDR3 DNA reads as TGTGCCAGCAGTATCCCCAACTACGAGCAGTACTTC.

This chain joins TRBV5-6 and TRBJ1-2; unclear D gene. Trimming pared 0 bases from V and 9 bases from J, leaving 12 bases between. Germline lookup yields CDR1 SGHDT and CDR2 YYEEEE. The CDR3 is made up of 13 amino acids. CDR3 in DNA: TGTGCCAGCAGCTTGGGCCAGAACCTTCGCTACACCTTC. Its translation is CASSLGQNLRYTF.

The V and J genes are TRBV5-1 and TRBJ1-1, with a possible D match to TRBD1 (5 bases). V was cut by 2 bases and J by 4 bases, with 15 bases left in between. Germline assignment: CDR1 SGHRS and CDR2 YFSETQ. This CDR3 comprises 15 residues. CDR3 sequence (DNA): TGCGCCAGCAGCTTACAAAAATTGAGGGGCACTGAAGCTTTCTTT. This translates into CASSLQKLRGTEAFF.

The J gene is TRBJ2-1, the V gene TRBV5-1; D possibly corresponds to TRBD2 (5 bases). Trimming cost V 4 bases and J 7 bases, with 12 bases left between them. Germline assignment: CDR1 SGHRS and CDR2 YFSETQ. This CDR3 contains 13 residues. CDR3 DNA sequence: TGCGCCAGCAGCGTAGAGGGAGTGAATGAGCAGTTCTTC. Its translation: CASSVEGVNEQFF.

The rearrangement uses TRBV7-9 and TRBJ2-2, with 12 bases identical to TRBD2. After removal of 5 bases from V and 3 bases from J, the junction contained 4 bases not matched to a gene. This CDR3 has 16 residues. Germline V gives CDR1 SEHNR, CDR2 FQNEAQ (reference sequence). The CDR3, as DNA: TGTGCCAGCAGCGTTACTAGCGGGAGGCACACCGGGGAGCTGTTTTTT. Its translation: CASSVTSGRHTGELFF.

This sequence joins TRBV5-1 and TRBJ2-3, with TRBD2 identical over 8 bases. The ends lost 6 bases at V and 0 bases at J; junction bases unmatched: 3. Germline V gene data show CDR1 as SGHRS and CDR2 as YFSETQ. The CDR3 loop spans 14 amino acids. DNA of the CDR3: TGCGCCAGCAAGCGGGAGATAAGCACAGATACGCAGTATTTT. Protein sequence: CASKREISTDTQYF.

The chain uses TRBV28 and TRBJ1-2; D might be TRBD1 (5 bases). The V gene's germline CDR1 is MDHEN and CDR2 SYDVKM. V lost 2 bases, J lost 1 base, and 8 bases lay in between. The CDR3 has 14 amino acids. In DNA form, the CDR3 reads TGTGCCAGCAGTTTAATCCAGGGTAACTATGGCTACACCTTC. Encoded protein: CASSLIQGNYGYTF.

The chain joins TRBV13 to TRBJ2-2, with TRBD1 identical over 7 bases. CDR3 length equals 17 residues. The germline CDR1 and CDR2 sequences are PRHDT and FYEKMQ (reference sequence). The V segment lost 5 bases and the J segment 2 bases; nucleotides outside the gene matches: 11. This CDR3 reads CASSRRRDSDNTGELFF. In nucleotides, the CDR3 is TGTGCCAGCAGCCGGCGCCGGGACAGTGATAACACCGGGGAGCTGTTTTTT.

The rearrangement links TRBV10-3 to TRBJ2-3; 7 bases align to TRBD2. This CDR3 spans 14 amino acids. The V gene end was trimmed by 0 bases and the J gene end by 4 bases; junction bases not matched to a gene: 1. The V gene's germline CDR1 is ENHRY and CDR2 SYGVKD. The CDR3 spells CAISESTSPDTQYF. Here the CDR3 DNA reads TGTGCCATCAGTGAGTCGACTAGCCCAGATACGCAGTATTTT.

CDR3 residues: CASSPQRTGGNTEAFF. The CDR3 DNA reads as TGTGCCAGCTCACCACAGAGGACAGGGGGGAACACTGAAGCTTTCTTT. The V gene is TRBV18, the J gene TRBJ1-1; 10 bases are shared with TRBD1. CDR1 is KGHSH, CDR2 LQKENI, per germline. The V segment lost 1 base and the J segment 1 base; nucleotides outside the gene matches: 3. The CDR3 has 16 residues.

This chain links TRBV19 with TRBJ2-1, with D uncertain. CDR1 is LNHDA and CDR2 is SQIVND in the germline V gene (reference sequence). This CDR3 region has 11 residues. V was pared by 7 bases and J by 7 bases, with 8 bases between. The CDR3 reads CASMRSNEQFF. CDR3 nucleotides: TGTGCCAGTATGCGGTCTAATGAGCAGTTCTTC.

The V gene is TRBV5-4, the J gene TRBJ2-7; TRBD1 matches at 9 bases. The V segment lost 4 bases and the J segment 4 bases; nucleotides outside the gene matches: 15. CDR1 SGHNT and CDR2 YYREEE come from the germline V gene (reference sequence). The CDR3 totals 17 residues. The CDR3: CASSAVTGTGLTYEQYF. CDR3 nucleotide sequence: TGTGCCAGCAGCGCCGTAACCGGGACAGGGCTAACATACGAGCAGTACTTC.